At least ten counts were recorded for the clone carrying this T cell receptor beta chain. Its antigen remains unknown. CDR3 length: 14 residues. Germline loops: CDR1 SGHRS, CDR2 YFSETQ. V was clipped by 0 bases and J by 2 bases, with 8 bases between them. These data come from a study of T-cell memory formation after mild COVID-19. The 5'RACE method, run with constant-segment primers, produced TCR alpha and TCR beta cDNA libraries (carrying sample barcodes and UMIs). TCRdb re-analysed the 5' RACE reads in MiXCR, keeping a single row per CDR3 protein. The repertoire consists of about 170,000 distinct CDR3 sequences, with roughly 13% occurring once and the leading ten covering approximately 3.4%. Study-level findings and limits: Second-wave clones peaking on day 37 lacked confirmed SARS-CoV-2 specificity. Clones that got smaller from day 15 to 85 had even CD4/CD8, while clones growing later tipped toward CD4+.

This receptor was identified in a man between 18 and 35 years old who had mild COVID-19 (a few samples of this study predate the infection). Cell type and time point are not known. Material: PBMCs or a T cell subset sorted from them (not recorded which). The chain recombines TRBV5-1 with TRBJ1-2; D gene ambiguous. The CDR3 loop reads CASSLVQSNYGYTF. The CDR3 DNA follows: TGCGCCAGCAGCTTGGTACAGTCCAACTATGGCTACACCTTC.